The 9 T cell receptor beta chains reported below all come from one sample, sequenced in a study of T cell responses to AZD1222 COVID-19 vaccine. The data were produced by immunoSEQ multiplex PCR, yet TCRdb's version contains in-frame clones alone and is incomplete. This sample has 150,000 to 200,000 clones, with roughly 92% found just once. Material: peripheral blood, obtained 28 days after the second AZD1222 dose. All receptors come from an adult who received the AZD1222 COVID-19 vaccine.

The chain combines TRBV13 with TRBJ2-7; 11 positions match TRBD1. This CDR3 is 15 amino acids long. CDR1 is PRHDT, CDR2 FYEKMQ, per germline (reference sequence). Germline trimming cut 1 base from V and 4 bases from J; bases unmatched to any gene: 3. The DNA of the CDR3 is TGTGCCAGCAGCTTAGACGGGACAGGGGGTTACGAGCAGTACTTC. Translated: CASSLDGTGGYEQYF. Variable domain in full (rest from reference TRBV13 and TRBJ2-7): AAGVIQSPRHLIKEKRETATLKCYPIPRHDTVYWYQQGPGQDPQFLISFYEKMQSDKGSIPDRFSAQQFSDYHSELNMSSLELGDSALYFCASSLDGTGGYEQYFGPGTRLTVT.

The chain carries TRBV10-1 and TRBJ1-1; no clear D. Between the trimmed V and J ends, which lost 2 bases and 0 bases, there was a span of 7 bases. The CDR3 sequence is 14 residues long. The germline V gene has CDR1 WNHNN and CDR2 SYGVQD (reference sequence). The CDR3: CASSEGGMNTEAFF. In DNA form, the CDR3 reads TGCGCCAGCAGTGAGGGAGGCATGAACACTGAAGCTTTCTTT.

V gene TRBV6-1 combines with J gene TRBJ1-6; D call uncertain. CDR3 size: 16 residues. Trimming pared 3 bases from V and 3 bases from J, leaving 12 bases between. Germline CDR1 is MNHNS and CDR2 is SASEGT. Written as DNA, the CDR3 is TGTGCCAGCAGTGATGCGTATGGGGTCTATAATTCACCCCTCCACTTT. This translates into CASSDAYGVYNSPLHF.

This clone was seen just once. This chain links TRBV5-1 with TRBJ1-6, with a weak D call TRBD1 (6 bases). The CDR3 runs 15 residues. Germline values: CDR1 SGHRS, CDR2 YFSETQ. Deletions cut 4 bases from V and 5 bases from J, with 13 bases between. CDR3 region: CASSVRGGNNSPLHF. The CDR3 nucleotides are TGCGCCAGCAGCGTCAGGGGCGGGAATAATTCACCCCTCCACTTT.

The rearrangement links TRBV27 to TRBJ2-1; 10 nucleotides align to TRBD2. The CDR3 totals 15 residues. V shed 4 bases and J 9 bases; nucleotides not matched to a gene: 9. Germline CDR1 reads MNHEY; CDR2 reads SMNVEV (reference sequence). CDR3 nucleotides: TGTGCCAGCAGTTATTGGGGACTAGCGATGAGTGAGCAGTTCTTC. This encodes CASSYWGLAMSEQFF.

The chain links TRBV19 to TRBJ2-7; 13 positions agree with TRBD2. The CDR3 spans 14 residues. The germline V gene encodes CDR1 LNHDA and CDR2 SQIVND (reference sequence). Losses at the gene ends were 1 base for V and 9 bases for J; bases not matched to a gene: 3. The CDR3 sequence is CASSIGTSGSGQYF. The DNA for the CDR3 is TGTGCCAGTAGTATAGGGACTAGCGGGAGTGGGCAGTACTTC. Combining the CDR3 with reference TRBV19 and TRBJ2-7 gives the whole variable domain DGGITQSPKYLFRKEGQNVTLSCEQNLNHDAMYWYRQDPGQGLRLIYYSQIVNDFQKGDIAEGYSVSREKKESFPLTVTSAQKNPTAFYLCASSIGTSGSGQYFGPGTRLTVT.

V usage is TRBV27 and J usage is TRBJ2-1, with D possibly matching TRBD2 (6 bases). V was clipped by 5 bases and J by 7 bases, with 15 bases between them. The CDR3 sequence is 14 residues long. Germline V gives CDR1 MNHEY, CDR2 SMNVEV (reference sequence). CDR3 sequence (DNA): TGTGCCAGCAGTAGGCCGACTAGTAGGAATGAGCAGTTCTTC. Protein sequence: CASSRPTSRNEQFF.

This chain joins TRBV6-2 or TRBV6-3 and TRBJ2-7; possible D gene TRBD2, 5 bases. The germline V gene encodes CDR1 MNHEY and CDR2 SVGEGT. This CDR3 has 13 amino acids. V lost 0 bases, J lost 3 bases, and 6 bases lay in between. This CDR3 is CASSYSGIYEQYF. DNA for the CDR3: TGTGCCAGCAGTTACTCCGGGATCTACGAGCAGTACTTC.

The chain has TRBV7-3 and TRBJ1-5; 8 nucleotides align to TRBD1. With V trimmed by 0 bases and J by 2 bases, 12 bases remained unmatched. The CDR3 is 19 residues long. Germline CDR1 and CDR2: SGHTA and FQGTGA. CDR3 residues: CASSLTLTGTGIGNQPQHF. The CDR3 DNA reads TGTGCCAGCAGCTTAACTCTTACCGGGACAGGAATAGGCAATCAGCCCCAGCATTTT.